Presented here are 30 T cell receptor beta chains from one specimen sequenced in a study of Graves' ophthalmopathy and Graves' hyperthyroidism. Amplification of TCR beta CDR3 regions used RNA transcripts. The library came from an HTBI-primed first-round RT-PCR and a second-round multiplex PCR. TCRdb fed the multiplex PCR reads into MiXCR, producing one record per CDR3 protein. The table includes over a million distinct CDR3 sequences, about 36% detected once. Sequencing was carried out using peripheral blood or thyroid tissue (not recorded which). All receptors come from an adult man with Graves' hyperthyroidism.

This clonotype appeared a few times. V and J are TRBV4-3 and TRBJ2-2, with TRBD1 matching over 7 bases. V lost 0 bases and J lost 4; bases outside the gene matches: 8. Germline assignment: CDR1 LGHNA and CDR2 YSLEER. CDR3 length equals 17 residues. CDR3 sequence reads: CASSQEGDSKSTGELFF. Here the CDR3 DNA reads TGCGCCAGCAGCCAAGAGGGGGACAGCAAAAGCACCGGGGAGCTGTTTTTT.

In its sample, this clonotype was seen a few times. This rearrangement joins TRBV5-1 to TRBJ2-5; unclear D gene. The germline gives CDR1 SGHRS, CDR2 YFSETQ. Trimming left V 0 bases short and J 3 bases short, with 9 bases between. The length of the CDR3 is 14 residues. In DNA, the CDR3 is TGCGCCAGCAGCTTGGAACCACGGAAAGAGACCCAGTACTTC. Translation: CASSLEPRKETQYF.

The chain has TRBV19 and TRBJ1-1, with a tentative D call TRBD1 (5 bases). CDR3 length: 17 amino acids. Trimming removed 4 bases at V and 1 base at J, with 19 bases between. Germline V lookup: CDR1 LNHDA, CDR2 SQIVND (reference sequence). In DNA, the CDR3 is TGTGCCAGTAGTACCCGGGACGCGGGCCGAGGGAACACTGAAGCTTTCTTT. Its translation is CASSTRDAGRGNTEAFF.

This clonotype was observed many times. The chain couples TRBV12-3 or TRBV12-4 to TRBJ1-1; D not certain. This CDR3 comprises 13 residues. V was trimmed by 6 bases and J by 5 bases, leaving 13 bases between them. The DNA of the CDR3 is TGTGCCAGCAGCCTATCGGTGAGGACTGAAGCTTTCTTT. It is translated as CASSLSVRTEAFF.

The chain uses TRBV10-3 and TRBJ2-6; TRBD1 might be the D (7 bases). The CDR3 is 11 amino acids. V was cut by 8 bases and J by 11 bases, with 10 bases left in between. Germline-derived CDR1 and CDR2 are ENHRY and SYGVKD. The CDR3 spells CAIGGGYVLTF. The CDR3 DNA is TGTGCCATCGGAGGGGGCTACGTCCTGACTTTC.

This clonotype was recorded once. The chain joins TRBV29-1 to TRBJ1-2; 7 nucleotides agree with TRBD1. This CDR3 spans 11 amino acids. Trimming cost V 7 bases and J 8 bases; bases outside gene matches: 7. Per the germline V gene, CDR1 is SQVTM and CDR2 is ANQGSEA. As DNA, the CDR3 is TGCAGCGGAGGACAGGAGACAGGCTACACCTTC. Amino acids: CSGGQETGYTF.

This clonotype was counted at least ten times. J is TRBJ2-5 and V is TRBV20-1; the D gene is possibly TRBD2 (5 bases). The CDR3 has 12 amino acids. Germline CDR1 is DFQATT and CDR2 is SNEGSKA (reference sequence). The germline V and J ends were trimmed by 3 bases and 2 bases, with 7 bases remaining between them. The chain's CDR3 is CSASPGQETQYF. In DNA form, the CDR3 reads TGCAGTGCTAGCCCGGGGCAAGAGACCCAGTACTTC.

J is TRBJ2-5 and V is TRBV29-1; D may be TRBD1 or TRBD2 (6 bases each). CDR3 length: 17 amino acids. Germline V gene sequence: CDR1 SQVTM, CDR2 ANQGSEA. The CDR3 loop is CKGTGDRKGQHQETQYF. For the CDR3, the DNA is TGCAAAGGAACGGGAGACCGAAAAGGACAGCACCAAGAGACCCAGTACTTC.

This clonotype was observed at least ten times. The chain recombines TRBV20-1 with TRBJ2-5; 10 positions match TRBD2. Trimming removed 1 base from V and 5 bases from J; junction bases left unmatched: 13. CDR1 and CDR2 from the germline V gene are DFQATT and SNEGSKA (reference sequence). This CDR3 is built from 17 residues. The CDR3 protein is CSARVTNVQREGETQYF. The DNA for the CDR3 is TGCAGTGCTAGAGTCACTAACGTCCAGCGGGAGGGGGAGACCCAGTACTTC.

This rearrangement joins TRBV20-1 to TRBJ2-5; D is possibly TRBD2 (6 bases). V lost 5 bases and J 6 bases, leaving 22 bases between the germline ends. CDR1 and CDR2 from the germline V gene are DFQATT and SNEGSKA (reference sequence). The CDR3 runs 15 residues. In DNA form, the CDR3 reads TGCAGTGCTGCACCTCGGGGGTGGGGGTTGAAGACCCAGTACTTC. Its protein product is CSAAPRGWGLKTQYF.

In regard to this clonotype: Being one base from a much bigger clone, this may be a read error. This chain links TRBV27 with TRBJ2-7, with D perhaps TRBD1 (6 bases). CDR3 length: 14 amino acids. V was pared by 2 bases and J by 0 bases, with 8 bases between. Germline CDR1 reads MNHEY; CDR2 reads SMNVEV (reference sequence). CDR3 in DNA: TGTGCCAGCAGTTTAGTGGACAGCTCCTACGAGCAGTACTTC. Translated, it gives CASSLVDSSYEQYF.

This clonotype was counted a single time. The chain has TRBV28 and TRBJ2-7, with D possibly matching TRBD1 (6 bases). This CDR3 region has 14 residues. Germline CDR1 is MDHEN and CDR2 is SYDVKM. V was clipped by 6 bases and J by 3 bases, with 15 bases between them. The CDR3 sequence is CASSLVGHFYEQYF. In nucleotides, the CDR3 is TGTGCCAGCAGCTTGGTGGGACATTTCTACGAGCAGTACTTC.

J is TRBJ2-7 and V is TRBV2; possible D gene TRBD1, 5 bases. This CDR3 is built from 15 residues. Looked up from germline, CDR1 is SNHLY and CDR2 is FYNNEI. V was shortened by 6 bases and J by 3 bases, with 18 bases between the two germline ends. The CDR3 DNA follows: TGTGCCAGCAGCAGTCCCAGGGCCTCCCTCTACGAGCAGTACTTC. This translates into CASSSPRASLYEQYF.

This clonotype was picked up one time. A much larger clone differs by one base, so this may be a read error. In DNA form, the CDR3 reads TGTGCCAGCAGCCTTAATAGCCGCTCTGGAAACACCATATATTTT. Translation: CASSLNSRSGNTIYF. The chain couples TRBV7-2 to TRBJ1-3; D unresolved. Germline V lookup: CDR1 SGHTA, CDR2 FQGNSA. The CDR3 loop spans 15 amino acids. V was pared by 5 bases and J by 0 bases, with 11 bases between.

The V gene is TRBV10-3, the J gene TRBJ2-2; 8 bases agree with TRBD1. CDR1 ENHRY and CDR2 SYGVKD come from the germline V gene. With 10 bases clipped from V and 2 bases from J, the junction kept 12 bases outside the gene matches. The CDR3 runs to 16 residues. The CDR3 loop is CATRQKDRGNTGELFF. The CDR3 DNA reads TGTGCCACCAGACAAAAAGACAGGGGAAACACCGGGGAGCTGTTTTTT.

This clonotype was picked up a small number of times. The chain has TRBV20-1 and TRBJ1-3; 7 bases are shared with TRBD1. CDR1 and CDR2 (germline): DFQATT, SNEGSKA (reference sequence). This CDR3 region has 13 residues. V dropped 6 bases and J dropped 6; count of bases not matched to a gene: 8. The DNA of the CDR3 is TGCAGTGCCCGCCGAGGGGGCGAAAACACCATATATTTT. Translating it yields CSARRGGENTIYF.

The CDR3 coding sequence is TGTGCCAGCAGCTTCTATGCAACTAATGAAAAACTGTTTTTT. Translated: CASSFYATNEKLFF. J is TRBJ1-4 and V is TRBV7-9; no reliable D call. The CDR3 spans 14 residues. Trimming pared 3 bases from V and 0 bases from J, leaving 5 bases between. Germline CDR1 is SEHNR and CDR2 is FQNEAQ (reference sequence).

This clonotype has a count of ten or more. The V call is TRBV20-1, the J call TRBJ2-7; 7 bases agree with TRBD1. The CDR3 loop spans 14 amino acids. Germline values: CDR1 DFQATT, CDR2 SNEGSKA (reference sequence). V was pared by 2 bases and J by 7 bases, with 11 bases of the junction left unmatched. CDR3 protein: CSARPHTGAREQYF. The CDR3 nucleotides are TGCAGTGCTAGACCTCACACAGGGGCGCGAGAGCAGTACTTC.

Comments on this clonotype: Since a much larger clone is just one base distant, this may be a read error. The V call is TRBV7-6, the J call TRBJ2-5, with D maybe TRBD2 (5 bases). V dropped 0 bases and J dropped 1 base, with 18 bases sitting between them. The length of the CDR3 is 18 residues. CDR1 and CDR2 from the germline V gene are SGHVS and FNYEAQ. CDR3 DNA: TGTGCCAGCAGCTTAGCGAGCGCGAGCGGAACCTTCCAAGAGACCCAGTACTTC. It encodes CASSLASASGTFQETQYF.

The chain couples TRBV7-7 to TRBJ2-2; D unresolved. The CDR3 runs to 16 residues. Per germline, CDR1 SSHAT and CDR2 FNYEAQ (reference sequence). Deletions cut 5 bases from V and 6 bases from J, with 19 bases between. CDR3 region: CASSPVSGRYPGELFF. CDR3 bases: TGTGCCAGCAGCCCAGTATCCGGCAGGTACCCCGGGGAGCTGTTTTTT.

This clonotype has ten or more counts. The CDR3 DNA is TGCAGCGTTGATCCCAAAGGGGGTCACGGGGAGCTGTTTTTT. Its translation: CSVDPKGGHGELFF. The chain links TRBV29-1 to TRBJ2-2, with D perhaps matching TRBD1 (6 bases). Trimming stripped 3 bases from V and 7 bases from J, with 15 bases between. Germline CDR1 reads SQVTM; CDR2 reads ANQGSEA. The CDR3 runs to 14 residues.

This clonotype came up many times. The chain links TRBV7-3 to TRBJ1-6, with 7 bases identical to TRBD1. V gave up 0 bases and J gave up 6 bases; unmatched junction bases: 2. The length of the CDR3 is 15 residues. Per the germline V gene, CDR1 is SGHTA and CDR2 is FQGTGA. CDR3 residues: CASSLTTGINSPLHF. DNA of the CDR3: TGTGCCAGCAGCTTAACGACAGGGATTAATTCACCCCTCCACTTT.

Many counts were recorded for this clonotype. The CDR3 DNA follows: TGCAGTGCTAGTCGGCTAGCTAGTGCCGGGGAGCTGTTTTTT. Its translation: CSASRLASAGELFF. The chain uses TRBV20-1 and TRBJ2-2, with D perhaps matching TRBD2 (5 bases). Germline V lookup: CDR1 DFQATT, CDR2 SNEGSKA (reference sequence). This CDR3 spans 14 amino acids. Trimming removed 3 bases at V and 6 bases at J, with 14 bases between.

With regard to this clonotype: The conserved phenylalanine or tryptophan is not found at the CDR3 terminus, so this likely reflects a read error. The DNA is left out, because the CDR3 cannot be placed on it with certainty; the CDR3 is given as TCRdb lists it. V usage is TRBV12-3 or TRBV12-4 and J usage is TRBJ1-5; TRBD1 reflects the table's D call only, with no check against the DNA. The CDR3 is 9 residues long, counting both termini. Here the CDR3 reads CASSQGQQL.

The rearrangement links TRBV7-9 to TRBJ2-7; D may be TRBD1 (5 bases). The CDR3 contains 15 residues. The germline CDR1 and CDR2 sequences are SEHNR and FQNEAQ (reference sequence). V shed 3 bases and J shed 5 bases, with 17 bases lying between them. This CDR3 reads CASSFQGPPPHEQYF. The CDR3 region has the DNA TGTGCCAGCAGCTTCCAGGGCCCGCCCCCCCACGAGCAGTACTTC.

The table lists this clonotype with a count of one. The rearrangement uses TRBV7-9 and TRBJ2-5, with D maybe TRBD2 (5 bases). The V gene lost 3 bases and the J gene lost 7 bases, with 24 bases spanning the gap. Germline assignment: CDR1 SEHNR and CDR2 FQNEAQ (reference sequence). The CDR3 is 17 amino acids. The CDR3 DNA is TGTGCCAGCAGCTTTTCAGGAGGACTCAAGCAAGGCAGGACCCAGTACTTC. It yields the protein CASSFSGGLKQGRTQYF.

This clonotype was seen only a few times. The chain is built from TRBV12-3 or TRBV12-4 and TRBJ1-4; 7 bases map to TRBD1. This CDR3 contains 14 residues. V shed 5 bases and J 5 bases; nucleotides not matched to a gene: 5. CDR3 nucleotides: TGTGCCAGCAGTAAATCGGGACAGAATGAAAAACTGTTTTTT. It translates to CASSKSGQNEKLFF.

This clonotype was picked up many times. The V gene is TRBV9, the J gene TRBJ2-2; tentatively, D is TRBD1 (5 bases). Deletions cut 2 bases from V and 0 bases from J, with 14 bases between. CDR1 SGDLS and CDR2 YYNGEE come from the germline V gene. The CDR3 has 17 residues. The CDR3 nucleotides read TGTGCCAGCAGCGTCACCTCGGCAGGGTCGAACACCGGGGAGCTGTTTTTT. This codes for CASSVTSAGSNTGELFF.

Ten or more counts support this clonotype. V and J are TRBV2 and TRBJ1-2, with D uncertain. Trimming removed 8 bases at V and 4 bases at J, with 11 bases between. In germline, CDR1 is SNHLY, CDR2 FYNNEI. CDR3 size: 12 residues. The CDR3 here is CASLRAGYGYTF. As DNA, the CDR3 is TGTGCCAGCCTAAGGGCCGGCTATGGCTACACCTTC.

This clonotype was observed many times. The chain is built from TRBV11-2 and TRBJ2-7; D is tentatively TRBD1 or TRBD2 (5 bases each). Germline CDR1 and CDR2: SGHAT and FQNNGV. V was trimmed by 0 bases and J by 3 bases, leaving 12 bases between them. The CDR3 contains 15 residues. This CDR3 reads CASSLELGVGYEQYF. CDR3 sequence (DNA): TGTGCCAGCAGCTTAGAATTGGGGGTGGGCTACGAGCAGTACTTC.